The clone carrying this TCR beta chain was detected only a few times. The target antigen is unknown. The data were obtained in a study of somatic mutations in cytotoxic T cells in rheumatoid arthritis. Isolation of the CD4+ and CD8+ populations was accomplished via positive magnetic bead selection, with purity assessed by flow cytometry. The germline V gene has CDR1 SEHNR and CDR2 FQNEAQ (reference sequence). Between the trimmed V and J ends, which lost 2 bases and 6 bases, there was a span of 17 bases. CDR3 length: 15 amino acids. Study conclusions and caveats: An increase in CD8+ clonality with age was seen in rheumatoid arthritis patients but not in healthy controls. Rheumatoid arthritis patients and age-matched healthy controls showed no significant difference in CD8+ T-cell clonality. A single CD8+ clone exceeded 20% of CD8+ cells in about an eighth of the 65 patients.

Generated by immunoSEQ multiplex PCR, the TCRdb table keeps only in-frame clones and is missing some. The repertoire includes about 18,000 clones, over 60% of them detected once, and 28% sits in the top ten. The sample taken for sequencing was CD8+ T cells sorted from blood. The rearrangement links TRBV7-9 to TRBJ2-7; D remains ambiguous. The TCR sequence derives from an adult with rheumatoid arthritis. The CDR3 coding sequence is TGTGCCAGCAGCTTAATTGGGTCGACCCTGGGCGAGCAGTACTTC. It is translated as CASSLIGSTLGEQYF.